This TCR beta chain originates from a study of T cells in localized non-small cell lung cancer. Whole-study findings and limits: Uninvolved nearby lung showed the greatest T cell clonality, exceeding that found in tumor. A single tumor region was sequenced, leaving heterogeneity possible.

This table comes from immunoSEQ multiplex PCR, and its TCRdb copy is limited to in-frame clones, with some not included. The table records 1,100 to 1,500 clones, more than 20% of them present only once. Concerning this clone itself: Its antigen is unknown.

This sequence was found in a male donor aged 60 or older with stage III squamous cell lung carcinoma. The material was normal lung tissue next to the tumor, obtained before any cancer treatment.

The CDR3 is CASSPTGVGNTEAFF. The CDR3, as DNA: TGTGCCAGCAGCCCTACAGGGGTGGGGAACACTGAAGCTTTCTTT. This chain joins TRBV11-3 and TRBJ1-1, with 7 bases matching TRBD1. V lost 5 bases to trimming and J lost 1 base; unmatched junction nucleotides: 7. The germline gives CDR1 SGHNT, CDR2 YENEEA. This CDR3 is 15 amino acids long.